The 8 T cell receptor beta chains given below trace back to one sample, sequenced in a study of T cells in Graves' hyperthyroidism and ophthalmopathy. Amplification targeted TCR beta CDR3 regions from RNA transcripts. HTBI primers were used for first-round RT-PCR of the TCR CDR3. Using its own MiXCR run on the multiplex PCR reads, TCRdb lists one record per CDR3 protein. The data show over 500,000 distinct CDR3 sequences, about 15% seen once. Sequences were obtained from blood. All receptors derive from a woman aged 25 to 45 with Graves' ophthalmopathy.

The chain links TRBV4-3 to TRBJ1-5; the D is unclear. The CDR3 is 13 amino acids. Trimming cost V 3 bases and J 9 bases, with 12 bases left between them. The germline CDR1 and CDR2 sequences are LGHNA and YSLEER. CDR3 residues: CASSHSSERPQHF. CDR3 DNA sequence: TGCGCCAGCAGCCACTCCAGCGAACGGCCCCAGCATTTT.

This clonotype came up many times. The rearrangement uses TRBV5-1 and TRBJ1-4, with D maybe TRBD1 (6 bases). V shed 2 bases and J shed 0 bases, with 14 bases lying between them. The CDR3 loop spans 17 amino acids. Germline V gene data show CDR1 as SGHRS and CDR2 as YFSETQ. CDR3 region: CASSFPRGDATNEKLFF. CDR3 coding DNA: TGCGCCAGCAGCTTTCCCAGGGGAGATGCAACTAATGAAAAACTGTTTTTT.

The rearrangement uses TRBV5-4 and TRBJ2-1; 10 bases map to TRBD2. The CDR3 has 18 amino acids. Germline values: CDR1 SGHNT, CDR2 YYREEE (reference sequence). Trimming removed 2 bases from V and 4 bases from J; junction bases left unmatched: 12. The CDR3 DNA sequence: TGTGCCAGCAGCTTACTTGCCTCTAGCGGGAGAGGGTACAATGAGCAGTTCTTC. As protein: CASSLLASSGRGYNEQFF.

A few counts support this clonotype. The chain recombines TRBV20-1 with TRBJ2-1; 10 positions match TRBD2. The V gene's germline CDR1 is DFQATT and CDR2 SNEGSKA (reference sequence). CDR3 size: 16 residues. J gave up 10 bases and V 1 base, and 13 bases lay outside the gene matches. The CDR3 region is CSARVAGGLARPEQFF. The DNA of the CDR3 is TGCAGTGCTAGAGTCGCGGGGGGACTAGCGAGACCCGAGCAGTTCTTC.

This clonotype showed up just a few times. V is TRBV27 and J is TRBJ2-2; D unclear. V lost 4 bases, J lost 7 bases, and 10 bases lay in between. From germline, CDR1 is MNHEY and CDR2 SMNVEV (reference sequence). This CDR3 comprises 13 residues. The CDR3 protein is CASSYPWGGELFF. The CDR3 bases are TGTGCCAGCAGTTACCCTTGGGGCGGGGAGCTGTTTTTT.

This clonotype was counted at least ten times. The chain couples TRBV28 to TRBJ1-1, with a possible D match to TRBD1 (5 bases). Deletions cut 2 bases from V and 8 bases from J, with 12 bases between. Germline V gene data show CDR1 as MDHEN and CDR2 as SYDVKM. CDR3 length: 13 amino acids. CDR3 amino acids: CASSLGASREAFF. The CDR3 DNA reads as TGTGCCAGCAGTTTAGGGGCCAGCCGAGAAGCTTTCTTT.

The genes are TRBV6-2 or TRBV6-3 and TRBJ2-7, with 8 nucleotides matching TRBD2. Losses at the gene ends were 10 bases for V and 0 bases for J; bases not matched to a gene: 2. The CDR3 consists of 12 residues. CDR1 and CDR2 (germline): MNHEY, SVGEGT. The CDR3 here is CAISGSSYEQYF. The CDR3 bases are TGTGCCATCAGCGGGAGCTCCTACGAGCAGTACTTC.

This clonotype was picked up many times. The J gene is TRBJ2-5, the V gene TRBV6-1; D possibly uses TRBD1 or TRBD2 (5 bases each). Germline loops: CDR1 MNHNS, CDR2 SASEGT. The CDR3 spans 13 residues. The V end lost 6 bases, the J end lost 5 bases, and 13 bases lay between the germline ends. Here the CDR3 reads CASSFIEGETQYF. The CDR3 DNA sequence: TGTGCCAGCAGCTTTATAGAGGGGGAGACCCAGTACTTC.